This TCR beta chain originates from a study of T cells in Graves' hyperthyroidism and ophthalmopathy. CDR1 SSHAT and CDR2 FNYEAQ come from the germline V gene (reference sequence). The length of the CDR3 is 15 residues. Amplification yielded TCR beta CDR3 regions, with RNA transcripts as the source. The HTBI primer set drove a first-round RT-PCR of the TCR CDR3. TCRdb ran MiXCR on the multiplex PCR reads and lists one entry per CDR3 protein. The table has hundreds of thousands of distinct CDR3 sequences, 15% to 17% seen once. The table lists this clonotype with many counts. The junction differs from germline at one of its ends, possibly a read error.

The V call is TRBV7-7, the J call TRBJ2-7; 9 positions agree with TRBD2. The source is a woman between 18 and 29 years old with Graves' hyperthyroidism. The sample was blood. The CDR3 nucleotides are TGTGCTAGCAGCTTGTCGACTAGCGGAGCCTACGAGCAGTACTTC. This codes for CASSLSTSGAYEQYF.